The 8 T cell receptor beta chains presented below share a single source sample, sequenced in a study of CD4 T cells in relation to SARS-CoV-2 and coronaviruses. No antigens are known for them. The table came from immunoSEQ multiplex PCR; TCRdb's copy has only in-frame clones and leaves some out. This sample yields about 38,000 clones, of which less than 85% are seen a single time; approximately 5% belongs to the top ten. Sequenced: naive CD4+ T cells from PBMCs, cultured in vitro. Subset: naive CD4+ T cells isolated by negative enrichment. These receptors were collected from an adult with COVID-19.

V usage is TRBV27 and J usage is TRBJ1-5; no definite D call. The CDR3 runs 15 residues. V lost 5 bases, J lost 0 bases, and 11 bases lay in between. Per germline, CDR1 MNHEY and CDR2 SMNVEV (reference sequence). The CDR3 nucleotides are TGTGCCAGCAGTCCTGCGGGCGGTAGCAATCAGCCCCAGCATTTT. It translates to CASSPAGGSNQPQHF.

The chain couples TRBV5-1 to TRBJ2-7, with TRBD1 matching 8 bases. V lost 0 bases, J lost 6 bases, and 5 bases stayed unmatched. Germline lookup yields CDR1 SGHRS and CDR2 YFSETQ. CDR3 length equals 14 residues. In nucleotides, the CDR3 is TGCGCCAGCAGCTTGGGACAGGGGCATTCCGAGCAGTACTTC. Translated, it gives CASSLGQGHSEQYF.

This clone was recorded only once. This chain links TRBV7-3 with TRBJ2-7; 7 bases line up with TRBD1. The length of the CDR3 is 12 residues. Germline V gene sequence: CDR1 SGHTA, CDR2 FQGTGA. V trimming: 5 bases; J trimming: 7 bases; junction bases outside the gene matches: 5. The CDR3 bases are TGTGCCAGCAGCCCCTCGGGACAGGAGCAGTACTTC. As protein: CASSPSGQEQYF.

A few counts support this clone. This chain joins TRBV29-1 and TRBJ2-2, with D perhaps TRBD2 (6 bases). V was shortened by 4 bases and J by 0 bases, with 15 bases between the two germline ends. This CDR3 region has 16 residues. CDR1 SQVTM and CDR2 ANQGSEA come from the germline V gene. The CDR3 sequence: CSVAPGTGANTGELFF. Here the CDR3 DNA reads TGCAGCGTTGCGCCCGGGACGGGAGCGAACACCGGGGAGCTGTTTTTT.

The chain is built from TRBV4-1 and TRBJ1-5, with unresolved D. The V end was cut by 0 bases, the J end by 2 bases, with 8 bases between. This CDR3 is built from 15 residues. CDR1 MGHRA and CDR2 YSYEKL come from the germline V gene. The DNA of the CDR3 is TGCGCCAGCAGCCAAGATGCCGGGGGCAATCAGCCCCAGCATTTT. Protein sequence: CASSQDAGGNQPQHF.

The chain links TRBV28 to TRBJ2-5; D unclear. The CDR3 length is 13 residues. From germline, CDR1 is MDHEN and CDR2 SYDVKM. The V and J ends lost 2 bases and 4 bases respectively, with 8 bases between them. The CDR3 sequence: CASSLRAIETQYF. CDR3 coding DNA: TGTGCCAGCAGTTTACGGGCGATAGAGACCCAGTACTTC.

This clone has more than one count but fewer than ten. The chain couples TRBV3-1 (or the pseudogene TRBV3-2) to TRBJ1-2, with a weak D call TRBD1 (5 bases). The CDR3 consists of 14 residues. Per the germline V gene, CDR1 is LGHDT and CDR2 is YNNKEL (reference sequence). V gave up 4 bases and J gave up 4 bases, with 13 bases separating them. CDR3 DNA sequence: TGTGCCAGCAGCCCTTTTTCTGGGGCCTATGGCTACACCTTC. Residues: CASSPFSGAYGYTF.

The chain is built from TRBV6-4 and TRBJ2-5, with no clear D. From germline, CDR1 is MRHNA and CDR2 SNTAGT. The CDR3 contains 16 residues. With 0 bases removed from V and 0 bases from J, the gap between germline ends came to 11 bases. CDR3 in amino acids: CASSDSRVDDQETQYF. The CDR3 bases are TGTGCCAGCAGTGACTCGAGAGTCGATGACCAAGAGACCCAGTACTTC.